One sample yielded the 24 T cell receptor beta chains listed below, sequenced in a study of cytotoxic CD8 clonotypes in ibrutinib-treated CLL. Here immunoSEQ multiplex PCR was the method, and the copy in TCRdb shows in-frame clones only, minus some. The sample lists 250,000 to 350,000 clones, 65% to 85% occurring once. The sequences come from PBMCs, collected at disease progression, from a patient treated with ibrutinib. Source of these receptors: a human donor with chronic lymphocytic leukemia.

This rearrangement joins TRBV2 to TRBJ2-7; 12 nucleotides match TRBD1. V lost 5 bases, J lost 0 bases, and 8 bases stayed unmatched. CDR3 length: 17 residues. Germline lookup yields CDR1 SNHLY and CDR2 FYNNEI. In DNA, the CDR3 is TGTGCCAGCAGTCCGGGACAGGGGGCCTCTCTCTCCTACGAGCAGTACTTC. Amino acid sequence: CASSPGQGASLSYEQYF.

Concerning this clone itself: Other DNA sequences in this sample translate to the same CDR3. The CDR3 loop is CASSLGLAGTDTQYF. The DNA of the CDR3 is TGTGCCAGCAGCTTAGGACTAGCGGGAACAGATACGCAGTATTTT. The V gene is TRBV7-8, the J gene TRBJ2-3; TRBD2 aligns across 11 bases. Trimming at V came to 1 base and at J to 3 bases, leaving 0 bases not matched to a gene. Germline V gives CDR1 SGHVS, CDR2 FQNEAQ. The CDR3 is 15 amino acids.

A few counts support this clone. This specimen includes other DNA sequences encoding the same CDR3. The rearrangement links TRBV18 to TRBJ2-3; D unclear. The V gene lost 4 bases and the J gene lost 2 bases, with 1 base spanning the gap. Germline CDR1 is KGHSH and CDR2 is LQKENI. The CDR3 is 11 residues long. Here the CDR3 DNA reads TGTGCCAGCTCACTCACAGATACGCAGTATTTT. This gives the protein CASSLTDTQYF.

V usage is TRBV7-8 and J usage is TRBJ2-7; 9 positions match TRBD2. The germline CDR1 and CDR2 sequences are SGHVS and FQNEAQ. The CDR3 is made up of 13 amino acids. Unmatched junction bases numbered 8, after V lost 7 bases and J lost 7 bases. The CDR3 protein is CASTLAGGLEQYF. The CDR3 region has the DNA TGTGCCAGCACCTTGGCGGGGGGGCTAGAGCAGTACTTC.

This chain joins TRBV5-4 and TRBJ2-7; 13 bases align to TRBD2. V gave up 4 bases and J gave up 4 bases; unmatched junction bases: 11. This CDR3 is 17 amino acids long. CDR1 and CDR2 (germline): SGHNT, YYREEE (reference sequence). The CDR3 DNA follows: TGTGCCAGCAGCCTGGCTGTGGGACTAGCGGGAATATACGAGCAGTACTTC. Amino acids: CASSLAVGLAGIYEQYF.

This clone was seen a single time. This chain joins TRBV27 and TRBJ2-3, with D maybe TRBD2 (5 bases). Trimming stripped 5 bases from V and 1 base from J, with 19 bases between. The CDR3 is 17 amino acids. CDR1 is MNHEY, CDR2 SMNVEV, per germline (reference sequence). The CDR3 sequence: CASSLSLASRGTDTQYF. The CDR3 DNA reads as TGTGCCAGCAGTCTCTCCCTCGCTAGCAGAGGCACAGATACGCAGTATTTT.

J is TRBJ2-2 and V is TRBV5-6; D gene ambiguous. V gave up 2 bases and J gave up 6 bases, with 5 bases separating them. The CDR3 is made up of 12 amino acids. CDR1 SGHDT and CDR2 YYEEEE come from the germline V gene. The CDR3 reads CASSFRPGELFF. The CDR3 DNA reads as TGTGCCAGCAGCTTTAGGCCCGGGGAGCTGTTTTTT.

CDR3 in DNA: TGCGCCAGCAGCCAAGACCCTTCTCCCGGCTACGAGCAGTACTTC. This translates into CASSQDPSPGYEQYF. J is TRBJ2-7 and V is TRBV4-1, with D unresolved. Trimming cost V 0 bases and J 3 bases, with 12 bases left between them. Looked up from germline, CDR1 is MGHRA and CDR2 is YSYEKL. CDR3 size: 15 residues.

The table lists this clone with a count of one. The J gene is TRBJ2-2, the V gene TRBV10-2, with 13 bases matching TRBD2. The trim removed 3 bases at V and 5 bases at J, leaving 6 bases unmatched. CDR1 and CDR2 (germline): WSHSY, SAAADI. The CDR3 loop spans 17 amino acids. CDR3 sequence (DNA): TGCGCCAGCAGTGATCCGGGACTAGCGGGATTAACCGGGGAGCTGTTTTTT. It codes for CASSDPGLAGLTGELFF.

The V call is TRBV6-1, the J call TRBJ2-7; TRBD1 is a possible D gene (6 bases). The germline gives CDR1 MNHNS, CDR2 SASEGT. The CDR3 runs 13 residues. V shed 6 bases and J shed 2 bases, with 11 bases lying between them. Here the CDR3 reads CASSRGRAYEQYF. CDR3 DNA sequence: TGTGCCAGCAGCAGGGGTAGGGCCTACGAGCAGTACTTC.

The V gene is TRBV28, the J gene TRBJ2-1, with D uncertain. Germline V gene sequence: CDR1 MDHEN, CDR2 SYDVKM. The V end lost 6 bases, the J end lost 7 bases, and 22 bases lay between the germline ends. This CDR3 has 16 residues. For the CDR3, the DNA is TGTGCCAGCAGCCTACACTGGACGGGTTCGAGGAATGAGCAGTTCTTC. It is translated as CASSLHWTGSRNEQFF.

This chain uses TRBV13 with TRBJ2-4, with D possibly being TRBD1 (5 bases). The CDR3 spans 14 residues. Trimming left V 3 bases short and J 5 bases short, with 11 bases between. CDR1 is PRHDT and CDR2 is FYEKMQ in the germline V gene (reference sequence). CDR3 in DNA: TGTGCCAGCAGCTTTCTTCAGGGTGAAAACATTCAGTACTTC. Its protein is CASSFLQGENIQYF.

The CDR3 region is CASSQRGTGVGNTIYF. In DNA form, the CDR3 reads TGTGCCAGCAGCCAGCGGGGGACGGGGGTTGGAAACACCATATATTTT. The chain joins TRBV11-2 to TRBJ1-3; D is possibly TRBD1 (5 bases). CDR3 size: 16 residues. V was cut by 5 bases and J by 3 bases, with 17 bases left in between. The germline V gene encodes CDR1 SGHAT and CDR2 FQNNGV.

The rearrangement joins TRBV27 to TRBJ2-7; TRBD1 is a possible D gene (5 bases). V shed 2 bases and J shed 11 bases, with 16 bases lying between them. The CDR3 covers 13 residues. Germline CDR1 and CDR2: MNHEY and SMNVEV (reference sequence). The CDR3 coding sequence is TGTGCCAGCAGTTTACGGGCGCGGACAACGAAGTACTTC. Amino acid sequence: CASSLRARTTKYF.

The chain combines TRBV4-1 with TRBJ1-3; D not resolved. CDR1 MGHRA and CDR2 YSYEKL come from the germline V gene. Trimming removed 0 bases at V and 0 bases at J, with 18 bases between. There are 19 residues in the CDR3. This chain's CDR3 is CASSQDGWAWADSGNTIYF. In DNA, the CDR3 is TGCGCCAGCAGCCAAGACGGGTGGGCCTGGGCAGACTCTGGAAACACCATATATTTT.

This clone was seen just once. V and J are TRBV4-1 and TRBJ1-2; TRBD1 aligns across 10 bases. Germline lookup yields CDR1 MGHRA and CDR2 YSYEKL. The CDR3 runs 18 residues. V gave up 1 base and J gave up 4 bases; unmatched junction bases: 12. In DNA form, the CDR3 reads TGCGCCAGCAGCCAAGGGCGGTCCCGGGACAGGGGAAGCTATGGCTACACCTTC. It specifies CASSQGRSRDRGSYGYTF.

This chain links TRBV2 with TRBJ1-2; unclear D gene. Germline V CDR1 and CDR2: SNHLY, FYNNEI. V was trimmed by 4 bases and J by 4 bases, leaving 10 bases between them. The CDR3 extends over 13 amino acids. CDR3 region: CASSGDQSYGYTF. CDR3 bases: TGTGCCAGCAGTGGGGATCAGAGCTATGGCTACACCTTC.

The rearrangement links TRBV6-5 to TRBJ2-3; perhaps TRBD1 as D (5 bases). There are 15 residues in the CDR3. Germline CDR1 and CDR2: MNHEY and SVGAGI. V was shortened by 1 base and J by 0 bases, with 8 bases between the two germline ends. CDR3 in amino acids: CASSYWGGSTDTQYF. The CDR3 bases are TGTGCCAGCAGTTACTGGGGCGGAAGCACAGATACGCAGTATTTT.

The chain couples TRBV11-2 to TRBJ1-2, with unresolved D. The CDR3 is 13 amino acids. V dropped 5 bases and J dropped 2 bases, with 9 bases sitting between them. Germline V gene sequence: CDR1 SGHAT, CDR2 FQNNGV. The CDR3 DNA reads as TGTGCCAGCAGCGCCGGCAGGAACTATGGCTACACCTTC. Its protein is CASSAGRNYGYTF.

This chain joins TRBV29-1 and TRBJ2-7; D may be TRBD2 (7 bases). The germline V gene encodes CDR1 SQVTM and CDR2 ANQGSEA. The CDR3 totals 14 residues. Trimming pared 4 bases from V and 6 bases from J, leaving 19 bases between. The CDR3 DNA is TGCAGCGTTGTGGTTTCGTCGGGGGGCCGCGAGCAGTACTTC. Its protein is CSVVVSSGGREQYF.

This clone was counted many times. Other DNA sequences in this sample translate to the same CDR3. The chain carries TRBV11-2 and TRBJ2-5, with D unresolved. V lost 1 base, J lost 5 bases, and 2 bases lay in between. Germline lookup yields CDR1 SGHAT and CDR2 FQNNGV. There are 11 residues in the CDR3. CDR3 region: CASSLGETQYF. Here the CDR3 DNA reads TGTGCCAGCAGCTTAGGGGAGACCCAGTACTTC.

The chain uses TRBV11-2 and TRBJ1-2; perhaps TRBD1 as D (5 bases). Germline loops: CDR1 SGHAT, CDR2 FQNNGV. The CDR3 length is 17 residues. Trimming removed 1 base from V and 4 bases from J, with 19 bases in between. As DNA, the CDR3 is TGTGCCAGCAGCTTAGCCCCAGTCCATGCGGGACGCTATGGCTACACCTTC. Its protein is CASSLAPVHAGRYGYTF. The entire variable domain, with the rest obtained from reference TRBV11-2 and TRBJ1-2, is as follows: EAGVAQSPRYKIIEKRQSVAFWCNPISGHATLYWYQQILGQGPKLLIQFQNNGVVDDSQLPKDRFSAERLKGVDSTLKIQPAKLEDSAVYLCASSLAPVHAGRYGYTFGSGTRLTVV.

V and J are TRBV29-1 and TRBJ2-7, with D possibly matching TRBD2 (6 bases). Germline V gene sequence: CDR1 SQVTM, CDR2 ANQGSEA. The CDR3 extends over 12 amino acids. The V gene lost 7 bases and the J gene lost 2 bases, with 12 bases spanning the gap. CDR3 nucleotide sequence: TGCAGCGCAACCGGGAGCACCTACGAGCAGTACTTC. Its protein is CSATGSTYEQYF.

There are a few counts of this clone. The chain carries TRBV6-5 and TRBJ1-6; possibly TRBD1 for D (5 bases). There are 12 residues in the CDR3. V was pared by 5 bases and J by 9 bases, with 8 bases between. CDR1 and CDR2 (germline): MNHEY, SVGAGI. CDR3 sequence reads: CASSRQGSPLHF. In nucleotides, the CDR3 is TGTGCCAGCAGTAGGCAGGGTTCACCCCTCCACTTT.